A selection of T cell receptor beta chains follows, all from one sample in a study of blood T cell repertoires in COVID-19. Here immunoSEQ multiplex PCR was the method, and the copy in TCRdb shows in-frame clones only, minus some. Among around 230,000 clones listed, 65% to 85% were seen once. Input material: peripheral blood. The receptors here all came from a woman in her forties or fifties with acute or convalescent COVID-19. The CDR3 runs from the conserved cysteine through the conserved F or W. The order of the fields is J gene, clone size, D gene, V gene, CDR3 DNA, CDR3 protein. The D gene is left open where the match is weak. Clone size is not always given. Where it is, it says once, few, many or a class for expanded clones.

TRBJ1-1	-	TRBD1	TRBV30	TGTGCCTGGAGTACACCGGGACAGGGGGGCACTGAAGCTTTCTTT	CAWSTPGQGGTEAFF
TRBJ2-2	-	-	TRBV6-5	TGTGCCAGCAGTTACGGTAGGGGAGGCACCGGGGAGCTGTTTTTT	CASSYGRGGTGELFF
TRBJ2-2	-	-	TRBV19	TGTGCCAGTAGTATACCAGGGGCTCGGAGCGGGGAGCTGTTTTTT	CASSIPGARSGELFF
TRBJ1-3	-	-	TRBV7-2	TGTGCCAGCAGCTTAGGCCCGCAGGGCGGTGTAGACACCATATATTTT	CASSLGPQGGVDTIYF
TRBJ1-5	-	-	TRBV6-5	TGTGCCAGCAATCCCCCGGGGGGCGCGTTTCAGCCCCAGCATTTT	CASNPPGGAFQPQHF
TRBJ2-7	-	TRBD1	TRBV7-8	TGTGCCAGCAGCTTTAGGGGGCTGGACGAGCAGTACTTC	CASSFRGLDEQYF
TRBJ2-3	-	-	TRBV28	TGTGCCAGCAGTTCCCACTCGCCCGATACGCAGTATTTT	CASSSHSPDTQYF
TRBJ2-7	-	-	TRBV28	TGTGCCAGCAGTTCACCGACAGCGACCTACGAGCAGTACTTC	CASSSPTATYEQYF
TRBJ1-5	-	-	TRBV5-1	TGCGCCAGCAGCTTGGGTTCAGGGTGGGATCAGCCCCAGCATTTT	CASSLGSGWDQPQHF
TRBJ2-1	-	TRBD1	TRBV6-5	TGTGCCAGCACTAAGACAGGGTCCGGGGATGAGCAGTTCTTC	CASTKTGSGDEQFF
TRBJ2-7	-	-	TRBV21-1	TGTGCCAGCAGCAACACCCCGGTCGTCACAGGGGCCCCCTACGAGCAGTACTTC	CASSNTPVVTGAPYEQYF
TRBJ2-7	few	TRBD2	TRBV5-4	TGTGCCAGCAGCCGGGGGGGCTACGAGCAGTACTTC	CASSRGGYEQYF
TRBJ1-5	-	-	TRBV19	TGTGCCAGTAGTAATTATTATCAGCCCCAGCATTTT	CASSNYYQPQHF
TRBJ1-1	few	-	TRBV28	TGTGCCAGCAGTTTATCGGCAGGTATCACTGAAGCTTTCTTT	CASSLSAGITEAFF
TRBJ2-5	once	-	TRBV3-1/TRBV3-2	TGTGCCAGCAGCCAAGGGCTTTCCCAAGAGACCCAGTACTTC	CASSQGLSQETQYF
TRBJ2-1	-	-	TRBV7-6	TGTGCCAGCAGCCCCGCCTACAATGAGCAGTTCTTC	CASSPAYNEQFF
TRBJ2-7	-	-	TRBV5-6	TGTGCCAGCAGCCCGCAGGGCCCTACCTACGAGCAGTACTTC	CASSPQGPTYEQYF
TRBJ2-1	-	-	TRBV24-1	TGTGCCACCAGTGCCTCTAGGGGGAGCAATGAGCAGTTCTTC	CATSASRGSNEQFF
TRBJ2-5	-	-	TRBV15	TGTGCCACCAGCAGAGTCCTGCCTAGCTCTGGGGAGACCCAGTACTTC	CATSRVLPSSGETQYF
TRBJ2-2	-	TRBD2	TRBV27	TGTGCCAGCAGTCCAACCCTTAGCGGGAGTGGTACCGGGGAGCTGTTTTTT	CASSPTLSGSGTGELFF
TRBJ2-1	-	-	TRBV7-9	TGTGCCAGCAGCAAAAACAATGGGCTCTTGTCCAATGAGCAGTTCTTC	CASSKNNGLLSNEQFF
TRBJ1-1	-	-	TRBV12-3/TRBV12-4	TGTGCCAGCAGTTTACAGATGAACACTGAAGCTTTCTTT	CASSLQMNTEAFF
TRBJ2-7	-	TRBD1	TRBV18	TGTGCCAGCTCACCCGGACAGGGGGCTAGAGGAGAGCAGTACTTC	CASSPGQGARGEQYF
TRBJ1-2	-	TRBD1	TRBV3-1/TRBV3-2	TGTGCCAGCAGCCCTGACAGGGTCTATGGCTACACCTTC	CASSPDRVYGYTF
TRBJ2-3	-	-	TRBV6-5	TGTGCCAGCAGAGTCAACAAGGGGGATACGCAGTATTTT	CASRVNKGDTQYF
TRBJ2-3	once	-	TRBV14	TGTGCCAGCAGCCAAGTGGGGGGAGCTAGCACAGATACGCAGTATTTT	CASSQVGGASTDTQYF
TRBJ1-1	-	-	TRBV12-3/TRBV12-4	TGTGCCAGCACCTTCTGGGGGCGAGGTGCTTTCTTT	CASTFWGRGAFF
TRBJ2-7	-	TRBD2	TRBV5-4	TGTGCCAGCAGCGCCGGGACTAGCATTTACGAGCAGTACTTC	CASSAGTSIYEQYF
TRBJ2-7	once	-	TRBV6-5	TGTGCCAGCAGTTACTCGGGGGGGGCCCCTCAGTACTTC	CASSYSGGAPQYF
TRBJ2-3	-	TRBD1	TRBV20-1	TGCAGTGCTAGTGAGGGAGCAGGGGGCGTCGCAGATACGCAGTATTTT	CSASEGAGGVADTQYF
TRBJ1-1	-	-	TRBV2	TGTGCCAGCAGTGAAAGCGGGCCCGAAGCTTTCTTT	CASSESGPEAFF
TRBJ2-7	-	TRBD2	TRBV27	TGTGCCAGCAGTTGGACTAGCGGGAGGTTATACGAGCAGTACTTC	CASSWTSGRLYEQYF
TRBJ2-5	once	-	TRBV29-1	TGCAGCGCCCTAGGGGGGGCCCAAGAGACCCAGTACTTC	CSALGGAQETQYF
TRBJ2-2	-	TRBD1	TRBV7-3	TGTGCCAGCAGCCCCCAGGGGGCGCGGTCCGGGGAGCTGTTTTTT	CASSPQGARSGELFF